This TCR beta chain is from a study of blood T cell repertoires in COVID-19. Across the whole study: PBMCs, B-cell-depleted T cells, or T cells provided the cDNA or gDNA that made up the material.

Using immunoSEQ multiplex PCR, the repertoire was profiled, and TCRdb retains in-frame clones only, with some absent. The sample comprises about 240,000 clones, over 70% of which are singletons, and 3.3% rests with the top ten. This TCR came from a woman aged 80 or over with acute or convalescent COVID-19. The source material was peripheral blood.

Here the CDR3 DNA reads TGTGCCAGCGGGGAGGCGGTAGATACGCAGTATTTT. It codes for CASGEAVDTQYF. V usage is TRBV2 and J usage is TRBJ2-3; perhaps TRBD2 as D (6 bases). V lost 8 bases, J lost 5 bases, and 11 bases lay in between. The V gene's germline CDR1 is SNHLY and CDR2 FYNNEI. The CDR3 is 12 residues long.